Below, 23 T cell receptor beta chains from the same sample are listed, as sequenced in a study of cytomegalovirus exposure and HLA in healthy donors. PCR used 60 Vbeta primers and 13 Jbeta primers. The method was immunoSEQ multiplex PCR; TCRdb's version includes in-frame clones alone and lacks a portion of them. In the table there are under 200,000 clones, around four fifths of which are singletons. Sequencing used PBMCs. The receptors were sampled from a woman between 18 and 29 years old in good health and CMV-seronegative.

The chain combines TRBV11-2 with TRBJ2-5, with 10 bases that match TRBD1. The J call may be in error: the DNA end matches TRBJ2-7 better. The CDR3 totals 14 residues. Germline V gene lookup returns CDR1 SGHAT and CDR2 FQNNGV. The CDR3 sequence is CASSPGQGSYEQYF. In nucleotides, the CDR3 is TGTGCCAGCAGCCCGGGACAGGGGTCCTACGAGCAGTACTTC.

This clone was seen a few times. The CDR3 bases are TGTGCCATCAAGTTAGACAGAAACACTGAAGCTTTCTTT. As protein: CAIKLDRNTEAFF. The rearrangement links TRBV10-3 to TRBJ1-1, with D perhaps TRBD1 (5 bases). The CDR3 loop spans 13 amino acids. Trimming cost V 7 bases and J 2 bases, with 11 bases left between them. CDR1 and CDR2 (germline): ENHRY, SYGVKD.

The rearrangement links TRBV19 to TRBJ2-4; 7 bases are a match to TRBD1. J gave up 2 bases and V 6 bases, and 4 bases lay outside the gene matches. Germline loops: CDR1 LNHDA, CDR2 SQIVND (reference sequence). This CDR3 contains 14 residues. Written as DNA, the CDR3 is TGTGCCAGTAGCGAGGGACAGTCCAAAAACATTCAGTACTTC. Translating it yields CASSEGQSKNIQYF.

CDR3 sequence (DNA): TGCAGTGGGGCTAGCGGGAATGAGCAGTTCTTC. It encodes CSGASGNEQFF. V and J are TRBV20-1 and TRBJ2-1; the match to TRBD2 covers 8 bases. Germline V lookup: CDR1 DFQATT, CDR2 SNEGSKA (reference sequence). V dropped 7 bases and J dropped 7; count of bases not matched to a gene: 3. This CDR3 spans 11 amino acids.

This chain connects TRBV11-2 to TRBJ1-1; maybe TRBD1 (6 bases). Looked up from germline, CDR1 is SGHAT and CDR2 is FQNNGV. The CDR3 totals 15 residues. V lost 4 bases and J lost 4, with 16 bases in between. CDR3 sequence reads: CASSSQQGWGTEAFF. The CDR3, as DNA: TGTGCCAGCAGCTCCCAACAGGGTTGGGGCACTGAAGCTTTCTTT.

J is TRBJ2-3 and V is TRBV2; 9 nucleotides line up with TRBD1. Looked up from germline, CDR1 is SNHLY and CDR2 is FYNNEI. The CDR3 loop spans 17 amino acids. J gave up 5 bases and V 8 bases, and 17 bases lay outside the gene matches. The chain's CDR3 is CASARPGRGQGGDTQYF. The DNA for the CDR3 is TGTGCCAGCGCAAGGCCTGGGAGGGGACAGGGTGGAGATACGCAGTATTTT.

This chain connects TRBV19 to TRBJ1-1, with D unresolved. The germline V gene encodes CDR1 LNHDA and CDR2 SQIVND (reference sequence). Trimming took off 5 bases at V and 3 bases at J, with 10 bases between the two ends. This CDR3 is built from 13 residues. The CDR3 reads CASSSNSDTEAFF. For the CDR3, the DNA is TGTGCCAGTAGTTCCAACTCGGACACTGAAGCTTTCTTT.

The chain recombines TRBV5-1 with TRBJ1-1; tentative D call: TRBD1 (5 bases). V shed 3 bases and J shed 1 base, with 22 bases lying between them. The germline V gene encodes CDR1 SGHRS and CDR2 YFSETQ. This CDR3 is 18 amino acids long. This CDR3 is CASSSLYLVRGENTEAFF. CDR3 DNA: TGCGCCAGCAGCTCGCTTTATCTGGTTAGGGGTGAGAACACTGAAGCTTTCTTT.

CDR3 sequence reads: CASSLNPFSGNTIYF. In DNA, the CDR3 is TGTGCCAGCAGCTTGAATCCGTTCTCTGGAAACACCATATATTTT. This sequence joins TRBV5-6 and TRBJ1-3; D gene uncertain. Germline V gives CDR1 SGHDT, CDR2 YYEEEE. This CDR3 has 15 amino acids. Trimming took 1 base from V and 0 from J, leaving 8 bases between them.

This clone came up a few times. The chain combines TRBV25-1 with TRBJ2-1; 12 bases agree with TRBD1. The CDR3 loop spans 15 amino acids. CDR1 and CDR2 (germline): MGHDK, SYGVNS. With 5 bases clipped from V and 8 bases from J, the junction kept 7 bases outside the gene matches. The CDR3 bases are TGTGCCAGCAGTTCCGGGACAGGGGGCTTCGATGAGCAGTTCTTC. Protein: CASSSGTGGFDEQFF.

The chain links TRBV30 to TRBJ2-3; TRBD2 agrees at 8 bases. This CDR3 has 17 residues. J lost 5 bases, V lost 4 bases, and 17 bases had no gene match. CDR1 GTSNPN and CDR2 SVGIG come from the germline V gene (reference sequence). This CDR3 reads CAWIKSAGGHVQDTQYF. The CDR3 DNA sequence: TGTGCCTGGATTAAGTCTGCGGGGGGCCATGTGCAAGATACGCAGTATTTT.

The rearrangement links TRBV27 to TRBJ1-5; 7 bases map to TRBD1. This CDR3 is 16 amino acids long. The V segment lost 5 bases and the J segment 3 bases; nucleotides outside the gene matches: 10. The V gene's germline CDR1 is MNHEY and CDR2 SMNVEV (reference sequence). The CDR3 DNA reads TGTGCCAGCAGTCCCACCCCCGACAGGGACAATCAGCCCCAGCATTTT. Encoded protein: CASSPTPDRDNQPQHF.

The gene calls are TRBV19 and TRBJ1-1, with D tentatively TRBD1 (5 bases). The germline V and J ends were trimmed by 6 bases and 1 base, with 9 bases remaining between them. Germline values: CDR1 LNHDA, CDR2 SQIVND (reference sequence). The CDR3 is made up of 13 amino acids. In DNA, the CDR3 is TGTGCCAGTAGACAGACAGCGAACACTGAAGCTTTCTTT. Amino acids: CASRQTANTEAFF.

J is TRBJ2-1 and V is TRBV2, with 10 bases aligning to TRBD2. The length of the CDR3 is 15 residues. V gave up 4 bases and J gave up 4 bases; unmatched junction bases: 4. Germline V gene sequence: CDR1 SNHLY, CDR2 FYNNEI. The CDR3 sequence: CASSGTSGRYNEQFF. CDR3 bases: TGTGCCAGCAGTGGGACTAGCGGAAGATACAATGAGCAGTTCTTC.

The rearrangement uses TRBV7-9 and TRBJ1-5; D is uncertain. Trimming took off 3 bases at V and 7 bases at J, with 10 bases between the two ends. This CDR3 comprises 13 residues. Germline V gene lookup returns CDR1 SEHNR and CDR2 FQNEAQ (reference sequence). CDR3 amino acids: CASSFWSGQPQHF. CDR3 nucleotides: TGTGCCAGCAGCTTCTGGTCCGGGCAGCCCCAGCATTTT.

The chain uses TRBV7-9 and TRBJ2-1; perhaps TRBD1 as D (5 bases). This CDR3 has 14 amino acids. Trimming left V 5 bases short and J 2 bases short, with 10 bases between. Germline V gene data show CDR1 as SEHNR and CDR2 as FQNEAQ (reference sequence). The chain's CDR3 is CASSPGFAYNEQFF. CDR3 sequence (DNA): TGTGCCAGCAGCCCAGGGTTTGCCTACAATGAGCAGTTCTTC.

J is TRBJ1-4 and V is TRBV30; TRBD1 matches at 8 bases. This CDR3 has 16 amino acids. Germline CDR1 and CDR2: GTSNPN and SVGIG (reference sequence). V dropped 0 bases and J dropped 7; count of bases not matched to a gene: 10. DNA for the CDR3: TGTGCCTGGAGTGTGGGATTGGGCAGGGGGCGTGAAAAACTGTTTTTT. Translating gives CAWSVGLGRGREKLFF.

This sequence joins TRBV27 and TRBJ1-2; 7 bases agree with TRBD1. Germline V gene lookup returns CDR1 MNHEY and CDR2 SMNVEV (reference sequence). The V gene end was trimmed by 6 bases and the J gene end by 0 bases; junction bases not matched to a gene: 7. This CDR3 region has 15 residues. In nucleotides, the CDR3 is TGTGCCAGCAGACAGACAGGGCTGGCTAACTATGGCTACACCTTC. It encodes CASRQTGLANYGYTF.

The chain couples TRBV5-1 to TRBJ1-5, with TRBD1 matching 7 bases. Per the germline V gene, CDR1 is SGHRS and CDR2 is YFSETQ. Trimming took 0 bases from V and 5 from J; bases not matched to a gene: 5. The CDR3 extends over 15 amino acids. CDR3: CASSLGDSRDQPQHF. The DNA of the CDR3 is TGCGCCAGCAGCTTGGGGGACAGCCGAGATCAGCCCCAGCATTTT.

J is TRBJ2-7 and V is TRBV28; no firm D call. The CDR3 runs to 14 residues. The germline gives CDR1 MDHEN, CDR2 SYDVKM. The ends were cut back, 5 bases at V and 3 bases at J, with 14 bases in the middle. This CDR3 is CASSPSSDFYEQYF. Written as DNA, the CDR3 is TGTGCCAGCAGTCCGAGTAGTGATTTCTACGAGCAGTACTTC. The full variable domain, in which reference TRBV28 and TRBJ2-7 provide the parts outside the CDR3, is DVKVTQSSRYLVKRTGEKVFLECVQDMDHENMFWYRQDPGLGLRLIYFSYDVKMKEKGDIPEGYSVSREKKERFSLILESASTNQTSMYLCASSPSSDFYEQYFGPGTRLTVT.

The genes are TRBV10-2 and TRBJ1-5; D unresolved. Germline lookup yields CDR1 WSHSY and CDR2 SAAADI. V shed 7 bases and J shed 7 bases, with 14 bases lying between them. The CDR3 is 13 amino acids. The CDR3 DNA is TGCGCCAGCAACCACTACGTTTCCCAGCCCCAGCATTTT. Residues: CASNHYVSQPQHF.

In regard to this clone: One end of the junction does not line up with germline, which may come from a read error. This sequence joins TRBV7-7 and TRBJ2-2; 12 bases map to TRBD2. The germline V gene has CDR1 SSHAT and CDR2 FNYEAQ (reference sequence). This CDR3 is built from 17 residues. As DNA, the CDR3 is TGTGCTAGCAGCTTGGCACTAGCGGGAGGCGGCACCGGGGAGCTGTTTTTT. Protein product: CASSLALAGGGTGELFF.

The chain employs TRBV5-1 and TRBJ1-1; perhaps TRBD1 as D (6 bases). This CDR3 contains 16 residues. The V gene lost 1 base and the J gene lost 2 bases, with 15 bases spanning the gap. Per germline, CDR1 SGHRS and CDR2 YFSETQ. The CDR3: CASSLNLGGLNTEAFF. CDR3 in DNA: TGCGCCAGCAGCTTGAACCTAGGGGGTTTAAACACTGAAGCTTTCTTT.